This T cell receptor beta chain was found in a study of shared clonotypes between healthy human individuals. The germline V gene encodes CDR1 SGHAT and CDR2 FQNNGV. This CDR3 is built from 14 residues. Trimming stripped 2 bases from V and 4 bases from J, with 11 bases between. Here immunoSEQ multiplex PCR was the method, and the copy in TCRdb shows in-frame clones only, minus some. The table records approximately 700,000 clones, around four fifths of them present only once. This clonotype originated in a woman aged 25 to 45 in good health. The material sequenced was memory CD4+ T cells sorted from blood. Subset in this sample: CD45RA-negative fraction. The chain couples TRBV11-2 to TRBJ2-5; no firm D call. This chain's CDR3 is CASSLLAVVETQYF. The CDR3 bases are TGTGCCAGCAGCTTACTGGCGGTGGTAGAGACCCAGTACTTC.